These 5 T cell receptor beta chains were all obtained from the same sample, sequenced in a study of preoperative IRX-2 immunotherapy in early breast cancer. Stated treatment: preoperative locoregional IRX-2 cytokine immunotherapy. Method: immunoSEQ multiplex PCR; TCRdb's copy keeps in-frame clones and lacks some. In the table there are around 88,000 clones, 86% of which are singletons. The sample was tumor tissue, taken after IRX-2 immunotherapy. Receptors were obtained from a human donor with breast cancer.

The gene calls are TRBV19 and TRBJ2-1; 9 bases are shared with TRBD1. The germline CDR1 and CDR2 sequences are LNHDA and SQIVND (reference sequence). This CDR3 region has 13 residues. V lost 7 bases to trimming and J lost 6 bases; unmatched junction nucleotides: 4. The CDR3 region has the DNA TGTGCCAGTACGACAGGGGGTGGCAATGAGCAGTTCTTC. Translated: CASTTGGGNEQFF.

The V gene is TRBV29-1, the J gene TRBJ1-3; weak D call: TRBD1 (6 bases). The germline gives CDR1 SQVTM, CDR2 ANQGSEA. Trimming took off 4 bases at V and 4 bases at J, with 8 bases between the two ends. This CDR3 comprises 12 residues. The CDR3 DNA is TGCAGCGTTGGACAGGTCGGAAACACCATATATTTT. Its translation: CSVGQVGNTIYF.

In this sample, this clone turned up a few times. The chain recombines TRBV30 with TRBJ1-5; TRBD1 aligns across 9 bases. Germline CDR1 and CDR2: GTSNPN and SVGIG (reference sequence). Germline trimming cut 5 bases from V and 6 bases from J; bases unmatched to any gene: 11. This CDR3 is 15 amino acids long. The DNA for the CDR3 is TGTGCCTGGGCTGTTACAGGGGGCCGGGGTCAGCCCCAGCATTTT. Its protein is CAWAVTGGRGQPQHF.

This chain joins TRBV28 and TRBJ1-2; no clear D gene. The germline V gene encodes CDR1 MDHEN and CDR2 SYDVKM. The CDR3 spans 14 residues. The V gene lost 3 bases and the J gene lost 4 bases, with 12 bases spanning the gap. The CDR3, as DNA: TGTGCCAGCAGTTTCCCGGAGAGTTTCTATGGCTACACCTTC. Its protein product is CASSFPESFYGYTF.

This sequence joins TRBV10-3 and TRBJ1-3; 8 bases are shared with TRBD1. CDR3 size: 15 residues. J gave up 8 bases and V 2 bases, and 8 bases lay outside the gene matches. Germline V gene sequence: CDR1 ENHRY, CDR2 SYGVKD. The CDR3 bases are TGTGCCATCAGTGAGATGGGACAGGTGTCAGACACCATATATTTT. This encodes CAISEMGQVSDTIYF.